The T cell receptor beta chain described here comes from a study of blood T cell repertoires in COVID-19. Study details: Sites across the United States, Italy and Spain contributed samples from acute and convalescent COVID-19. In each case, the material was cDNA or gDNA derived from T cells, B-cell-depleted T cells, or PBMCs.

The V gene's germline CDR1 is SNHLY and CDR2 FYNNEI. The CDR3 length is 15 residues. Trimming took 1 base from V and 6 from J, leaving 10 bases between them. The assay was immunoSEQ multiplex PCR, and TCRdb's table has in-frame clones only and misses some. The sample carries almost 70,000 clones, roughly 80% recorded once. The rearrangement links TRBV2 to TRBJ1-6, with unresolved D. Source material: peripheral blood. This sequence was found in a man in his sixties with acute or convalescent COVID-19. DNA of the CDR3: TGTGCCAGCAGTGAAGAAGTCCAGGCTAATTCACCCCTCCACTTT. Amino acid sequence: CASSEEVQANSPLHF.